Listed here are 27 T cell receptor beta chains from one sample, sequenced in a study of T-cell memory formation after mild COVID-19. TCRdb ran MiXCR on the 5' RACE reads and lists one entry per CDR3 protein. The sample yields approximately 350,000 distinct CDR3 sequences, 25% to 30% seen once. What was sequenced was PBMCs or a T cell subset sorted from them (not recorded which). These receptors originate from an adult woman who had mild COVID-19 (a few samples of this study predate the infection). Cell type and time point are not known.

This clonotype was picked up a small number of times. Here the CDR3 DNA reads TGCGCCAGCAGGAAAAGAGAGACCCAGTACTTC. Its protein product is CASRKRETQYF. The V call is TRBV4-1, the J call TRBJ2-5, with D unresolved. The CDR3 spans 11 residues. Germline-derived CDR1 and CDR2 are MGHRA and YSYEKL. V was trimmed by 6 bases and J by 4 bases, leaving 6 bases between them.

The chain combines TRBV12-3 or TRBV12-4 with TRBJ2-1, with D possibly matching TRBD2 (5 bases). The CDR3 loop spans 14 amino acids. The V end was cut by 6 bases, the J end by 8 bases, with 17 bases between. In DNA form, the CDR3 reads TGTGCCAGCAGGTCGGGGTATGAATGGGATGAGCAGTTCTTC. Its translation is CASRSGYEWDEQFF.

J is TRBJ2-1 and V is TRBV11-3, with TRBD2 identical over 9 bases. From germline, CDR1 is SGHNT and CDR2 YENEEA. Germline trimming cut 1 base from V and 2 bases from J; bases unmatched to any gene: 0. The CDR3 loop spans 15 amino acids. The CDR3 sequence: CASSLGTSAYNEQFF. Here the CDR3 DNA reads TGTGCCAGCAGCTTAGGGACTAGCGCCTACAATGAGCAGTTCTTC.

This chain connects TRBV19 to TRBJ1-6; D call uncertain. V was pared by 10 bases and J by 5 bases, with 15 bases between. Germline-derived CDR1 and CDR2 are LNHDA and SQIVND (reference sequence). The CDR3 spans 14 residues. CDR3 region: CATSLFSDNSPLHF. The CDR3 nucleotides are TGTGCCACCTCTCTATTTTCGGATAATTCACCCCTCCACTTT.

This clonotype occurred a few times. The CDR3 loop is CSARRADSPLHF. In DNA, the CDR3 is TGCAGTGCCAGACGGGCAGATTCACCCCTCCACTTT. The chain carries TRBV20-1 and TRBJ1-6; D ambiguous. Germline CDR1 and CDR2: DFQATT and SNEGSKA (reference sequence). Trimming took 6 bases from V and 8 from J, leaving 11 bases between them. This CDR3 has 12 amino acids.

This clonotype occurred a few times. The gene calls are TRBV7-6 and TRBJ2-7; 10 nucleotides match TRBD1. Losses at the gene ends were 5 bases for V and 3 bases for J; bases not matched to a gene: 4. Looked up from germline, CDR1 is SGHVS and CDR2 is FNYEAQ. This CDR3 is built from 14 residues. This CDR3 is CASSAGQGIYEQYF. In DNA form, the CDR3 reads TGTGCCAGCAGCGCGGGACAGGGGATCTACGAGCAGTACTTC.

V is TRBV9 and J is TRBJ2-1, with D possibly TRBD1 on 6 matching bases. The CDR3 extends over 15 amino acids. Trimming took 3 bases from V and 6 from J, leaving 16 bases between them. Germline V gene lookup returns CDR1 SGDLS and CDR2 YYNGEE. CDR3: CASSDGVGGLNEQFF. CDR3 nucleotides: TGTGCCAGCAGCGACGGGGTAGGGGGTCTCAATGAGCAGTTCTTC.

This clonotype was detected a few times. The chain's CDR3 is CASSVYGGNEQFF. CDR3 nucleotides: TGTGCCAGCAGCGTATACGGCGGCAATGAGCAGTTCTTC. This rearrangement joins TRBV7-9 to TRBJ2-1; D is uncertain. The CDR3 totals 13 residues. The germline gives CDR1 SEHNR, CDR2 FQNEAQ (reference sequence). V lost 5 bases to trimming and J lost 6 bases, with 11 bases between them.

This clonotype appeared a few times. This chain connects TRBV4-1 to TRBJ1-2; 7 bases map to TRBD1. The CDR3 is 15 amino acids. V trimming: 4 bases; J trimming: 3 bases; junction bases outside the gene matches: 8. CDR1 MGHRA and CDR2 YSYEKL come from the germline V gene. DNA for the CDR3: TGCGCCAGCAGCCCTGTCGGCAGGGGGGACTATGGCTACACCTTC. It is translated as CASSPVGRGDYGYTF.

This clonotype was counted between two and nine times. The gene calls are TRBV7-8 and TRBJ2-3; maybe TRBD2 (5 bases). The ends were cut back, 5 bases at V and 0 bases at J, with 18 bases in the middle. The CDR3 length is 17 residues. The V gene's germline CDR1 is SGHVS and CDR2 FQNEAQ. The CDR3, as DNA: TGTGCCAGCAGCCGACGGAATAGCGTCACTAGCACAGATACGCAGTATTTT. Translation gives CASSRRNSVTSTDTQYF.

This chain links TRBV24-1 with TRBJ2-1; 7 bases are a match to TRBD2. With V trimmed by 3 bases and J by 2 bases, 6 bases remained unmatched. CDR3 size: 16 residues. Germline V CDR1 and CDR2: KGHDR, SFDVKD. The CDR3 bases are TGTGCCACCAGTGATCGCCAGCGGGGCCCCTACAATGAGCAGTTCTTC. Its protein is CATSDRQRGPYNEQFF.

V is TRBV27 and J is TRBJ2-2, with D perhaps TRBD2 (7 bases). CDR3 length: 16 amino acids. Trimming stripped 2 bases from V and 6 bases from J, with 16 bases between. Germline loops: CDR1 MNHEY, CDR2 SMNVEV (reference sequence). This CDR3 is CASSLKWQGRAGELFF. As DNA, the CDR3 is TGTGCCAGCAGTTTAAAATGGCAGGGGAGGGCCGGGGAGCTGTTTTTT.

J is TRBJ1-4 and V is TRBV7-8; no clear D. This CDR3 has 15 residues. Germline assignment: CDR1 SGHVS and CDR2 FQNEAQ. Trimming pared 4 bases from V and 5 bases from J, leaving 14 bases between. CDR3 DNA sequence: TGTGCCAGCAGCTCCAAAAGAGTGGGGAATGAAAAACTGTTTTTT. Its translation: CASSSKRVGNEKLFF.

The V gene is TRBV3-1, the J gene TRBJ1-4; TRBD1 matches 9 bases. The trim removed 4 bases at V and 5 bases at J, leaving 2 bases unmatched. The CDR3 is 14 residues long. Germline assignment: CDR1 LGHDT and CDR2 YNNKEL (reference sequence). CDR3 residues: CASSRTGANEKLFF. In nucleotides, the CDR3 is TGTGCCAGCAGCCGGACAGGGGCCAATGAAAAACTGTTTTTT.

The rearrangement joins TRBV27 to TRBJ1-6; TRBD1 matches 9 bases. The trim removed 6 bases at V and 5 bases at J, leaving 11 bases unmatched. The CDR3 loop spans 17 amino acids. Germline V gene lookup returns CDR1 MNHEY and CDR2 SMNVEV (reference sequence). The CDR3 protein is CASRRLTTGGHNSPLHF. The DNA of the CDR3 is TGTGCCAGCAGACGCCTGACCACAGGGGGCCATAATTCACCCCTCCACTTT.

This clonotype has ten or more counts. In DNA, the CDR3 is TGCGCCAGCAGCCAAGATAGTTACGAGCAGTACTTC. This sequence encodes CASSQDSYEQYF. This sequence joins TRBV4-1 and TRBJ2-7; D call uncertain. This CDR3 spans 12 amino acids. Germline CDR1 reads MGHRA; CDR2 reads YSYEKL. Trimming stripped 0 bases from V and 4 bases from J, with 4 bases between.

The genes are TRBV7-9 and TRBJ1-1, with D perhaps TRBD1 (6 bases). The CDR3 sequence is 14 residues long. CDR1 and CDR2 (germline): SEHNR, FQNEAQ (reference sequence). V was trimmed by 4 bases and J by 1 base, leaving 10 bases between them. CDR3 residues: CASSSGHQNTEAFF. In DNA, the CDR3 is TGTGCCAGCAGCTCGGGACATCAGAACACTGAAGCTTTCTTT.

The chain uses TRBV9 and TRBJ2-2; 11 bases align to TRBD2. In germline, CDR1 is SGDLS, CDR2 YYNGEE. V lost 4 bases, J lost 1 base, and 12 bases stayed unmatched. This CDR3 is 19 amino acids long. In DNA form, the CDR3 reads TGTGCCAGCAGCACGTCCGGGACTAGCGGAACTTTGAACACCGGGGAGCTGTTTTTT. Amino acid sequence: CASSTSGTSGTLNTGELFF. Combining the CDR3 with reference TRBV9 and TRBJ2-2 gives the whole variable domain DSGVTQTPKHLITATGQRVTLRCSPRSGDLSVYWYQQSLDQGLQFLIQYYNGEERAKGNILERFSAQQFPDLHSELNLSSLELGDSALYFCASSTSGTSGTLNTGELFFGEGSRLTVL.

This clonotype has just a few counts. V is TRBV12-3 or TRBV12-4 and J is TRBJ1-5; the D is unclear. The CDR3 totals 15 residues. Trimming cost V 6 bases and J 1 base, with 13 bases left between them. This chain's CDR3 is CASRDQEASNQPQHF. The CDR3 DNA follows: TGTGCCAGCAGAGACCAGGAGGCGAGCAATCAGCCCCAGCATTTT.

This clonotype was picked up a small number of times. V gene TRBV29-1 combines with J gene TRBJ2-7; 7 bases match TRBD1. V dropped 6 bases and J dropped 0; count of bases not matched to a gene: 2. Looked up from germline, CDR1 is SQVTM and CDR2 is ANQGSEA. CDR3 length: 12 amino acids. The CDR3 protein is CSVGTVSYEQYF. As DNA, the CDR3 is TGCAGCGTCGGGACAGTCTCCTACGAGCAGTACTTC.

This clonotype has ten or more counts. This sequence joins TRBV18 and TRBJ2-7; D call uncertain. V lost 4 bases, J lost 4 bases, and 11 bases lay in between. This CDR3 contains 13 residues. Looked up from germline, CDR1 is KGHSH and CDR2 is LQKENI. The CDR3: CASSLQQEYEQYF. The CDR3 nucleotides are TGTGCCAGCTCACTCCAACAAGAATACGAGCAGTACTTC.

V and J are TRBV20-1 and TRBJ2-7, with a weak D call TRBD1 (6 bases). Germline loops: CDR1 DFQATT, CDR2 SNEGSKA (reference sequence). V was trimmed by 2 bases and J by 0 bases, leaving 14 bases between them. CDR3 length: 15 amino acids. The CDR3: CSARLRQDHSYEQYF. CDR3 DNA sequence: TGCAGTGCTAGACTCCGACAGGACCACTCCTACGAGCAGTACTTC.

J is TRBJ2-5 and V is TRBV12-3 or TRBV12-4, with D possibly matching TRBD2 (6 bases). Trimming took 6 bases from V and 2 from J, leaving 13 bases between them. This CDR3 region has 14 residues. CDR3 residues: CASRQSGTQETQYF. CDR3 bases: TGTGCCAGCAGACAATCCGGGACTCAAGAGACCCAGTACTTC.

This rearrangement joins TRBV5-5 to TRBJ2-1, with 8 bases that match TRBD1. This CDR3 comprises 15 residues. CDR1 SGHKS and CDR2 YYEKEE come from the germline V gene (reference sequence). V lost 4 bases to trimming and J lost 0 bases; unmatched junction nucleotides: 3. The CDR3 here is CASSLGQASYNEQFF. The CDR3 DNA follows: TGTGCCAGCAGCCTGGGACAGGCCTCCTACAATGAGCAGTTCTTC.

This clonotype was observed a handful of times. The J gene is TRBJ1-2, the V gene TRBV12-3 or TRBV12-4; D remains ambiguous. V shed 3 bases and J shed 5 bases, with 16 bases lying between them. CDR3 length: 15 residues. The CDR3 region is CASSFSPQTGYGYTF. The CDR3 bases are TGTGCCAGCAGTTTTTCGCCCCAAACCGGGTATGGCTACACCTTC.

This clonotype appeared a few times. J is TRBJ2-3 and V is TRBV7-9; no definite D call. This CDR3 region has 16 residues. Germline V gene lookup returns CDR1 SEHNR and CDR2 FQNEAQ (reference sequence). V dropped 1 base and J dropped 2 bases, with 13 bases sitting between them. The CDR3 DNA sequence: TGTGCCAGCAGCTTAGGGGTCCGGGCTGCCACAGATACGCAGTATTTT. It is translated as CASSLGVRAATDTQYF.

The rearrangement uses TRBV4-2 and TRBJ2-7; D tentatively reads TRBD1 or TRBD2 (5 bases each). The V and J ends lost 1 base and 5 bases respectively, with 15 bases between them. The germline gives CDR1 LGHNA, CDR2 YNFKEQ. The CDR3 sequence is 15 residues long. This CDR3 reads CASSQGVGPLNEQYF. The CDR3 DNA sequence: TGTGCCAGCAGCCAAGGGGTGGGACCCCTCAACGAGCAGTACTTC.